A single sample gave rise to the 17 T cell receptor beta chains below, sequenced in a study of CD8 T cells in ankylosing spondylitis (dated by TCRdb to 2017 to 2019). The library was built by means of 5' RACE. Sequenced on an Illumina HiSeq 2500. TCRdb handled the public reads itself, with Q25 trimming in fastp and clone calling in MiXCR, and kept productive beta chains. Each CDR3 protein gets just one entry, which takes the most common genes and DNA from the rows behind it. The sample table lists approximately 130,000 distinct CDR3 sequences, roughly 9% of them with a count of one. The ten largest clonotypes hold roughly 3.3% of the sample. Sequencing used blood, either unsorted or a sorted T cell fraction (not recorded which). Source of these receptors: a male donor with ankylosing spondylitis or in good health (not recorded which).

The sample holds many counts of this clonotype. This chain uses TRBV5-1 with TRBJ2-6, with D unresolved. Between the trimmed V and J ends, which lost 0 bases and 2 bases, there was a span of 3 bases. The CDR3 sequence is 14 residues long. Germline CDR1 is SGHRS and CDR2 is YFSETQ. The CDR3, as DNA: TGCGCCAGCAGCTTGGGGACTGGGGCCAACGTCCTGACTTTC. Translating gives CASSLGTGANVLTF. Drawing the rest from reference TRBV5-1 and TRBJ2-6, the complete variable domain is KAGVTQTPRYLIKTRGQQVTLSCSPISGHRSVSWYQQTPGQGLQFLFEYFSETQRNKGNFPGRFSGRQFSNSRSEMNVSTLELGDSALYLCASSLGTGANVLTFGAGSRLTVL.

The chain carries TRBV6-5 and TRBJ2-5; D not resolved. Per the germline V gene, CDR1 is MNHEY and CDR2 is SVGAGI. Trimming cost V 7 bases and J 1 base, with 19 bases left between them. CDR3 length equals 16 residues. Here the CDR3 DNA reads TGTGCCAGCACTCTAAGGCGCAGTGACGGCCAAGAGACCCAGTACTTC. It yields the protein CASTLRRSDGQETQYF.

This clonotype was found a few times. The CDR3 reads CASSWFTSGAQFF. The CDR3 DNA sequence: TGTGCCAGCAGCTGGTTTACTAGCGGAGCCCAATTCTTC. The genes are TRBV13 and TRBJ2-1, with 8 nucleotides matching TRBD2. The CDR3 sequence is 13 residues long. V lost 4 bases to trimming and J lost 16 bases; unmatched junction nucleotides: 12. CDR1 and CDR2 from the germline V gene are PRHDT and FYEKMQ (reference sequence).

In this sample, this clonotype turned up many times. The rearrangement links TRBV11-2 to TRBJ1-3, with unresolved D. Germline V gives CDR1 SGHAT, CDR2 FQNNGV. Trimming cost V 5 bases and J 0 bases, with 11 bases left between them. This CDR3 region has 15 residues. As DNA, the CDR3 is TGTGCCAGCAGCCCCTTTAGGAACTCTGGAAACACCATATATTTT. It yields the protein CASSPFRNSGNTIYF.

This clonotype was counted many times. The chain recombines TRBV20-1 with TRBJ2-2; 10 nucleotides agree with TRBD2. The J segment lost 0 bases and the V segment lost 0 bases, leaving 7 bases of the junction unmatched. The CDR3 extends over 18 amino acids. Germline V gene lookup returns CDR1 DFQATT and CDR2 SNEGSKA (reference sequence). In nucleotides, the CDR3 is TGCAGTGCTAGAGACAGGGCTAGCGGGGGCGCGAACACCGGGGAGCTGTTTTTT. Protein: CSARDRASGGANTGELFF.

The V and J genes are TRBV24-1 and TRBJ2-2; no clear D. Trimming took off 3 bases at V and 2 bases at J, with 6 bases between the two ends. CDR3 size: 14 residues. Looked up from germline, CDR1 is KGHDR and CDR2 is SFDVKD. This CDR3 is CATSDDINTGELFF. In DNA, the CDR3 is TGTGCCACCAGTGATGACATTAACACCGGGGAGCTGTTTTTT.

This clonotype occurred a few times. V gene TRBV7-2 combines with J gene TRBJ2-2, with 7 bases matching TRBD1. V lost 6 bases to trimming and J lost 0 bases; unmatched junction nucleotides: 4. Germline assignment: CDR1 SGHTA and CDR2 FQGNSA. The CDR3 spans 15 residues. CDR3 DNA: TGTGCCAGCAGAAACGACAGGGCGAACACCGGGGAGCTGTTTTTT. Amino acids: CASRNDRANTGELFF. The full variable domain, completed using reference TRBV7-2 and TRBJ2-2, is GAGVSQSPSNKVTEKGKDVELRCDPISGHTALYWYRQSLGQGLEFLIYFQGNSAPDKSGLPSDRFSAERTGGSVSTLTIQRTQQEDSAVYLCASRNDRANTGELFFGEGSRLTVL.

Comment on this clonotype: This may come from a read error, since a much larger clone is one base off. V and J are TRBV5-1 and TRBJ2-5, with TRBD2 identical over 8 bases. The CDR3 consists of 13 residues. Per the germline V gene, CDR1 is SGHRS and CDR2 is YFSETQ. CDR3 region: CASSLAGEEAQYF. DNA for the CDR3: TGCGCCAGCAGCTTAGCGGGAGAAGAGGCCCAGTACTTC.

This clonotype has just a few counts. The rearrangement links TRBV7-2 to TRBJ2-1; 8 bases fit TRBD2. This CDR3 spans 15 amino acids. With 5 bases clipped from V and 6 bases from J, the junction kept 9 bases outside the gene matches. Germline V gene sequence: CDR1 SGHTA, CDR2 FQGNSA. This CDR3 is CASSPRRAGANEQFF. CDR3 coding DNA: TGTGCCAGCAGCCCCCGGAGAGCGGGAGCCAATGAGCAGTTCTTC.

This clonotype occurred many times. The rearrangement links TRBV27 to TRBJ1-5, with D maybe TRBD1 (5 bases). V shed 7 bases and J shed 3 bases, with 13 bases lying between them. This CDR3 region has 14 residues. CDR1 and CDR2 from the germline V gene are MNHEY and SMNVEV (reference sequence). Here the CDR3 reads CASTSGLPNQPQHF. The DNA for the CDR3 is TGTGCCAGCACCTCGGGACTCCCCAATCAGCCCCAGCATTTT.

This clonotype was counted ten times or more. This chain uses TRBV6-1 with TRBJ2-1; weak D call: TRBD1 (5 bases). Per the germline V gene, CDR1 is MNHNS and CDR2 is SASEGT. The CDR3 extends over 12 amino acids. Trimming removed 6 bases at V and 10 bases at J, with 13 bases between. The chain's CDR3 is CASRENPGEQFF. In DNA, the CDR3 is TGTGCCAGCAGGGAAAATCCAGGGGAGCAGTTCTTC.

The chain carries TRBV28 and TRBJ1-2, with a weak D call TRBD1 (5 bases). V lost 2 bases to trimming and J lost 5 bases, with 6 bases between them. The CDR3 spans 12 residues. In germline, CDR1 is MDHEN, CDR2 SYDVKM. The CDR3 spells CASSLRGYGYTF. DNA for the CDR3: TGTGCCAGCAGTTTAAGGGGTTATGGCTACACCTTC.

The chain carries TRBV4-1 and TRBJ2-6; D uncertain. Per germline, CDR1 MGHRA and CDR2 YSYEKL. Trimming pared 2 bases from V and 0 bases from J, leaving 8 bases between. CDR3 size: 16 residues. The CDR3 protein is CASSQRVLSGANVLTF. CDR3 DNA sequence: TGCGCCAGCAGCCAAAGGGTTCTCTCTGGGGCCAACGTCCTGACTTTC.

The V call is TRBV7-9, the J call TRBJ2-7; 7 nucleotides agree with TRBD1. CDR1 and CDR2 (germline): SEHNR, FQNEAQ (reference sequence). Trimming cost V 1 base and J 2 bases; bases outside gene matches: 8. The CDR3 loop spans 16 amino acids. Here the CDR3 reads CASSLEGTAKTYEQYF. The CDR3 DNA sequence: TGTGCCAGCAGCTTAGAAGGGACAGCGAAAACCTACGAGCAGTACTTC.

This clonotype has ten or more counts. The J gene is TRBJ2-5, the V gene TRBV11-1; D is possibly TRBD1 or TRBD2 (5 bases each). The germline V gene has CDR1 SGHAT and CDR2 FQDESV (reference sequence). The CDR3 loop spans 14 amino acids. Between the trimmed V and J ends, which lost 5 bases and 0 bases, there was a span of 10 bases. The CDR3 DNA sequence: TGTGCCAGCAGCAGGGACCGTAACCAAGAGACCCAGTACTTC. This sequence encodes CASSRDRNQETQYF. The variable domain in full, with the rest retrieved from reference TRBV11-1 and TRBJ2-5, is EAEVAQSPRYKITEKSQAVAFWCDPISGHATLYWYRQILGQGPELLVQFQDESVVDDSQLPKDRFSAERLKGVDSTLKIQPAELGDSAMYLCASSRDRNQETQYFGPGTRLLVL.

At least ten counts were recorded for this clonotype. The chain links TRBV5-1 to TRBJ2-7; D possibly uses TRBD1 or TRBD2 (7 bases each). The germline V and J ends were trimmed by 4 bases and 3 bases, with 26 bases remaining between them. The CDR3 is 18 residues long. Germline assignment: CDR1 SGHRS and CDR2 YFSETQ. CDR3 loop: CASSPRLGGTASFYEQYF. CDR3 DNA: TGCGCCAGCAGCCCTCGATTGGGGGGGACAGCTTCCTTCTACGAGCAGTACTTC.

This clonotype was recorded many times. The chain couples TRBV4-3 to TRBJ2-7; D is possibly TRBD1 (6 bases). Trimming cost V 4 bases and J 2 bases, with 18 bases left between them. The CDR3 covers 16 residues. In germline, CDR1 is LGHNA, CDR2 YSLEER. In nucleotides, the CDR3 is TGCGCCAGCAGCCCCAGGGGAGTAGCCGTACCCTACGAGCAGTACTTC. This codes for CASSPRGVAVPYEQYF.